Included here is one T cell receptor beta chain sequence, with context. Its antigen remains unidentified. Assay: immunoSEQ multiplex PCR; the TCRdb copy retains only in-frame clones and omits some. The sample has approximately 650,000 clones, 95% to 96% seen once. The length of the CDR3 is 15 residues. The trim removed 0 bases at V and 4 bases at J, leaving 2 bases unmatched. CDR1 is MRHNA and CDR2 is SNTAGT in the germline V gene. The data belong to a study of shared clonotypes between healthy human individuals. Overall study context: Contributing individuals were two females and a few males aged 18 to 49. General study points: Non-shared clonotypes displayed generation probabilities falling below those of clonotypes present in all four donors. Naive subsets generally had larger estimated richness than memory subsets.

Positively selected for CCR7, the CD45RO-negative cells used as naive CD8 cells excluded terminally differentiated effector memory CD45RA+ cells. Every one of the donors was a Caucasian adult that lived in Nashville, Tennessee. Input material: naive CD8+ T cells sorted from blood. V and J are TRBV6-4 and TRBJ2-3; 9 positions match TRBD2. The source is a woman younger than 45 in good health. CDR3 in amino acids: CASSDSGLAADTQYF. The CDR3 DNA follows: TGTGCCAGCAGTGACTCGGGACTAGCTGCAGATACGCAGTATTTT.